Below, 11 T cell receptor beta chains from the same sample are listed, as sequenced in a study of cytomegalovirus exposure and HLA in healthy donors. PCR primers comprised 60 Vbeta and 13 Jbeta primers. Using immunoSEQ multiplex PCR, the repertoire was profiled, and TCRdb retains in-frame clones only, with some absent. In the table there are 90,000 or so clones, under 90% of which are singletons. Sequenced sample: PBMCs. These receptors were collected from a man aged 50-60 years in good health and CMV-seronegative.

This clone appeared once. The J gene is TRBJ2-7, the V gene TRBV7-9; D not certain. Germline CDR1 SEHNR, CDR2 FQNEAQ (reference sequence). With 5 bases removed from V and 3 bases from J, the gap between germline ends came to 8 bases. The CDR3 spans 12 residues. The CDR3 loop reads CASSADIYEQYF. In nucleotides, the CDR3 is TGTGCCAGCAGCGCAGACATCTACGAGCAGTACTTC.

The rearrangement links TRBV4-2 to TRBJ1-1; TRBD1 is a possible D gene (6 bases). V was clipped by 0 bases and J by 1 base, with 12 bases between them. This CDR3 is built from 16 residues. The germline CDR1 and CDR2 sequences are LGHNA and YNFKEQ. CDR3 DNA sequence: TGTGCCAGCAGCCAAGAGCAACGAGGGGGGAACACTGAAGCTTTCTTT. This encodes CASSQEQRGGNTEAFF.

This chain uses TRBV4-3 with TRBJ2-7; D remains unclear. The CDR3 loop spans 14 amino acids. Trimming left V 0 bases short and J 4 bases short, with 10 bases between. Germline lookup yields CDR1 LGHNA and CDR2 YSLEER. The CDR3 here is CASSQDLRSYEQYF. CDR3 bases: TGCGCCAGCAGCCAAGATCTCAGGTCTTACGAGCAGTACTTC.

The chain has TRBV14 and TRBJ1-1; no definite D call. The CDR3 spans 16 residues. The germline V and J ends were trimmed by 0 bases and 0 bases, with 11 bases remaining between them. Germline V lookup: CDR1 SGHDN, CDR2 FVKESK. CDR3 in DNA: TGTGCCAGCAGCCAAGAGTTGGGCAGCTTGAACACTGAAGCTTTCTTT. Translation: CASSQELGSLNTEAFF.

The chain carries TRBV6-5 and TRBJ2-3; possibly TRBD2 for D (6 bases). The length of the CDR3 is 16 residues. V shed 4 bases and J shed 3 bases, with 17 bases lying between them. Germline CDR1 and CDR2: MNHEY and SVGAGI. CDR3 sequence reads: CASSWRSGVVTDTQYF. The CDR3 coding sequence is TGTGCCAGCAGTTGGAGGTCGGGAGTGGTGACAGATACGCAGTATTTT.

The CDR3 region has the DNA TGTGCCAGCAGCTGGGGCCTTGAGAACACTGAAGCTTTCTTT. It translates to CASSWGLENTEAFF. V gene TRBV5-4 combines with J gene TRBJ1-1; D perhaps matches TRBD1 (5 bases). The CDR3 runs to 14 residues. With 3 bases removed from V and 1 base from J, the gap between germline ends came to 10 bases. From germline, CDR1 is SGHNT and CDR2 YYREEE (reference sequence).

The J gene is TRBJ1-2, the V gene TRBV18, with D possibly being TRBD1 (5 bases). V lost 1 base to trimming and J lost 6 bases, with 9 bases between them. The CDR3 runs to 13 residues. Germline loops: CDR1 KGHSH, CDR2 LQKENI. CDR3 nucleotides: TGTGCCAGCTCACCACAGGGGTTACATGGCTACACCTTC. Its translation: CASSPQGLHGYTF.

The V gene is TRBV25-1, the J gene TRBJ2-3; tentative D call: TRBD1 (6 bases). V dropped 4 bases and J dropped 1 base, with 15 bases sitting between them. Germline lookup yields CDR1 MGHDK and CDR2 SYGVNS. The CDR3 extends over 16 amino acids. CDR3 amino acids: CASSVGAGVGTDTQYF. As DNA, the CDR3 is TGTGCCAGCAGTGTCGGGGCAGGGGTCGGCACAGATACGCAGTATTTT.

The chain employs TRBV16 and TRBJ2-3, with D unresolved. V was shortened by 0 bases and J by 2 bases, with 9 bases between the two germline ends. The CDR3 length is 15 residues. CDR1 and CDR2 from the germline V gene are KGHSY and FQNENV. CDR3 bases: TGTGCCAGCAGCCAATCGCCAGGATACACAGATACGCAGTATTTT. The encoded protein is CASSQSPGYTDTQYF.

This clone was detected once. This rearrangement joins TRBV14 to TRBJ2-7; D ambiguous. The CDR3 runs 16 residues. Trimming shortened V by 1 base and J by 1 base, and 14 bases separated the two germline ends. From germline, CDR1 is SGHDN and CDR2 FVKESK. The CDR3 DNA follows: TGTGCCAGCAGCCAAGTTGGCAGGTTGGGTTCCTACGAGCAGTACTTC. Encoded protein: CASSQVGRLGSYEQYF.

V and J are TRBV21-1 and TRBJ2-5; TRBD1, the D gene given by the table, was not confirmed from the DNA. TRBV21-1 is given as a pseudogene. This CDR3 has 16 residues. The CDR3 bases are TGTGCCAGCAGCAAAGAGGAGGGACAGATCCAAGAGACCCAGTACTTC. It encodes CASSKEEGQIQETQYF.